This entry concerns a single TCR beta chain. The sample comes from a study of blood T cell repertoires in COVID-19. Study-wide context: Acute-phase and convalescent COVID-19 samples originated in the United States, Italy and Spain. In each case, the material was cDNA or gDNA derived from T cells, B-cell-depleted T cells, or PBMCs.

Germline-derived CDR1 and CDR2 are MDHEN and SYDVKM. V dropped 5 bases and J dropped 1 base, with 14 bases sitting between them. This CDR3 region has 15 residues. The authors' processing: Estimation of nucleated cell counts was performed using reference gene primer amplification. Sequenced by immunoSEQ multiplex PCR; TCRdb stores in-frame clones only, minus some. V and J calls and clone size come straight from that table; D and trimming were deduced from the DNA. Of some 140,000 clones in the sample, about 89% were seen once. The J gene is TRBJ1-2, the V gene TRBV28; weak D call: TRBD1 (5 bases). The sample taken for sequencing was peripheral blood. The origin of this receptor is a man between 45 and 60 years old with active or convalescent COVID-19. CDR3 DNA: TGTGCCAGCAGTACCACTGGACATCATAACTATGGCTACACCTTC. Translating gives CASSTTGHHNYGYTF.